The entry that follows covers one T cell receptor beta chain sequence. The antigen is undetermined. The data are from a study of blood T cells in healthy people across ages. Germline assignment: CDR1 SGHTA and CDR2 FQGNSA. Trimming took 8 bases from V and 6 from J, leaving 22 bases between them. The CDR3 spans 15 residues. For every donor, a draw yielded around 10 milliliters of peripheral blood. Whole-study findings and limits: Roughly linear age-related decline in beta diversity appeared, significant by age roughly 40.

A second PCR, run for roughly 7 to 12 cycles, used a sample-barcoded 5' primer plus a J-beta primer mix. Each of the samples gave a minimum of 2.5 million paired-end reads that contained CDR3. TCRdb recomputed calls from the 5' RACE reads with MiXCR, one row per CDR3 protein. The sample holds roughly 860,000 distinct CDR3 sequences, around 62% seen once. Sequenced input: blood. This TCR was recovered from a man aged 25 to 40 in good health. This rearrangement joins TRBV7-2 to TRBJ1-2; D perhaps matches TRBD1 (6 bases). The chain's CDR3 is CASGRMTGFRDGYTF. The CDR3 DNA reads TGTGCCAGCGGCCGAATGACAGGTTTTCGAGATGGCTACACCTTC.